Below, 10 T cell receptor beta chains from the same sample are listed, as sequenced in a study of T cell repertoires in cytomegalovirus infection. Antigens for these TCRs are unknown. Using its own MiXCR run on the reads, TCRdb lists one record per CDR3 protein. The sample records approximately 1,000,000 distinct CDR3 sequences, 30% to 40% being singletons. Source: cultured CD8+ T cells from PBMCs, taken from culture after CMV antigen stimulation. The receptors come from a human donor in good health (CMV status not recorded). Some clones in this sample may be carry-over from other donors' samples.

The sample holds a few counts of this clonotype. The J gene is TRBJ2-1, the V gene TRBV10-3; TRBD1 agrees at 8 bases. The germline gives CDR1 ENHRY, CDR2 SYGVKD. The CDR3 is made up of 15 amino acids. V was pared by 2 bases and J by 8 bases, with 8 bases of the junction left unmatched. The CDR3 coding sequence is TGTGCCATCAGTGAGGTGCAGGGGGCAAACGATGAGCAGTTCTTC. It yields the protein CAISEVQGANDEQFF.

The chain combines TRBV6-6 with TRBJ2-3; TRBD2 matches 12 bases. CDR1 MNHNY and CDR2 SVGAGI come from the germline V gene (reference sequence). V lost 8 bases, J lost 5 bases, and 5 bases stayed unmatched. The CDR3 totals 14 residues. The DNA of the CDR3 is TGTGCCAGCCTAGCGGGGGGGCTTAAAGATACGCAGTATTTT. Translation gives CASLAGGLKDTQYF.

The chain is built from TRBV28 and TRBJ2-1; a weak D match, TRBD2 (5 bases). Trimming cost V 1 base and J 0 bases, with 13 bases left between them. This CDR3 is built from 17 residues. Germline loops: CDR1 MDHEN, CDR2 SYDVKM. The CDR3 DNA is TGTGCCAGCAGTTTATTTTCTAGCCAGAGCTCCTACAATGAGCAGTTCTTC. It is translated as CASSLFSSQSSYNEQFF.

The chain employs TRBV6-8 and TRBJ2-7; TRBD1 is a possible D gene (5 bases). CDR1 is MNHGY, CDR2 SAAAGT, per germline. Trimming removed 9 bases from V and 1 base from J, with 10 bases in between. The CDR3 has 12 residues. In DNA, the CDR3 is TGTGCCAGTACCCAGGGTTCCTACGAGCAGTACTTC. This gives the protein CASTQGSYEQYF.

This clonotype has only a few counts. The rearrangement uses TRBV2 and TRBJ1-1, with D hard to call. CDR3 length equals 15 residues. V was clipped by 6 bases and J by 3 bases, with 17 bases between them. Germline V lookup: CDR1 SNHLY, CDR2 FYNNEI. CDR3 sequence: CASRPPYSTDTEAFF. Written as DNA, the CDR3 is TGTGCCAGCAGGCCGCCTTATTCAACAGACACTGAAGCTTTCTTT.

The gene calls are TRBV10-3 and TRBJ2-1, with 15 nucleotides matching TRBD2. The CDR3 is made up of 17 amino acids. Germline V gene sequence: CDR1 ENHRY, CDR2 SYGVKD. Trimming cost V 6 bases and J 9 bases; bases outside gene matches: 12. This CDR3 is CAIRYTGTSGGIGEQFF. Written as DNA, the CDR3 is TGTGCCATCAGATATACCGGGACTAGCGGGGGGATTGGTGAGCAGTTCTTC.

This clonotype has only one observation. V usage is TRBV2 and J usage is TRBJ2-3; possibly TRBD1 for D (5 bases). Germline CDR1 reads SNHLY; CDR2 reads FYNNEI. The CDR3 length is 17 residues. V was trimmed by 2 bases and J by 4 bases, leaving 19 bases between them. CDR3: CASSETVDVWGPDTQYF. The CDR3 DNA follows: TGTGCCAGCAGTGAAACCGTGGACGTTTGGGGCCCAGATACGCAGTATTTT.

The V and J genes are TRBV9 and TRBJ2-2; TRBD1 is a possible D gene (6 bases). The CDR3 contains 14 residues. V lost 5 bases and J lost 3, with 11 bases in between. Germline V gene sequence: CDR1 SGDLS, CDR2 YYNGEE. CDR3 nucleotides: TGTGCCAGCAGAGCCTACAGGGACACCGGGGAGCTGTTTTTT. The encoded protein is CASRAYRDTGELFF.

This rearrangement joins TRBV9 to TRBJ1-2; the D is unclear. The germline CDR1 and CDR2 sequences are SGDLS and YYNGEE. V was clipped by 4 bases and J by 8 bases, with 15 bases between them. The CDR3 has 13 amino acids. CDR3 sequence: CASSPRGLGGYTF. In nucleotides, the CDR3 is TGTGCCAGCAGCCCTCGTGGGTTAGGGGGCTACACCTTC.

On this clonotype: A much larger clone differs from this one at a single base, so this may be a read error. The chain recombines TRBV7-8 with TRBJ1-5; possible D gene TRBD1, 6 bases. The CDR3 sequence is 15 residues long. The germline CDR1 and CDR2 sequences are SGHVS and FQNEAQ. DNA of the CDR3: TGTCCCAGCAGCACAGGCGGGGGGGCCGGTCAGCCCCAGCATTTT. This encodes CPSSTGGGAGQPQHF.